This T cell receptor beta chain was found in a study of T cells in Graves' hyperthyroidism and ophthalmopathy. Using RNA transcripts as the source, TCR beta CDR3 regions were amplified. With the HTBI primer set, the TCR CDR3 went through a first round of RT-PCR. MiXCR was run by TCRdb on the multiplex PCR reads, yielding one entry per CDR3 protein. The table shows roughly 660,000 distinct CDR3 sequences, with roughly a sixth occurring only once. Fresh peripheral blood, approximately 10 ml, yielded the PBMCs. The junction had 17 bases not matched to a gene; V was cut back by 4 bases and J by 9 bases. This CDR3 has 17 residues. Germline CDR1 is SGHRS and CDR2 is YFSETQ. This clonotype has more than one count but fewer than ten.

The sequenced sample was blood. This sequence originates from a man aged 45-65 years with Graves' hyperthyroidism. The rearrangement joins TRBV5-1 to TRBJ2-1, with 9 bases fitting TRBD1. CDR3 in amino acids: CASSAPSTGGERFEQFF. DNA of the CDR3: TGCGCCAGCAGCGCACCCTCTACAGGGGGCGAACGGTTTGAGCAGTTCTTC.